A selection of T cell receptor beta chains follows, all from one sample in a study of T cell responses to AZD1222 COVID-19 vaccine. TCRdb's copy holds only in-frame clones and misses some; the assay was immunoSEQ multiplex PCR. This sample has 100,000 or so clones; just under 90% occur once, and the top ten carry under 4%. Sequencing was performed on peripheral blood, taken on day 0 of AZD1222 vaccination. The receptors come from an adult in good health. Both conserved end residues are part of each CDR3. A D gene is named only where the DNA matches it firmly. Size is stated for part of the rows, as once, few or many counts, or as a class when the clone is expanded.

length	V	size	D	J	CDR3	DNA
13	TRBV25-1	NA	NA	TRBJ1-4	CASSEYVDEKLFF	TGTGCCAGCAGTGAATATGTTGATGAAAAACTGTTTTTT
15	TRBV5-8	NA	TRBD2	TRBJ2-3	CASSRLATLTDTQYF	TGTGCCAGCAGCCGACTAGCGACCCTCACAGATACGCAGTATTTT
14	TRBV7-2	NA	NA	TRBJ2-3	CASSDRRGTDTQYF	TGTGCCAGCAGTGACAGGCGGGGCACAGATACGCAGTATTTT
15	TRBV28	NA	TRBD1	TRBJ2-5	CASRWGTEHQETQYF	TGTGCCAGCAGGTGGGGGACAGAGCACCAAGAGACCCAGTACTTC
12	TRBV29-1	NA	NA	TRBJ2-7	CSVRAGTYEQYF	TGCAGCGTTCGGGCCGGTACCTACGAGCAGTACTTC
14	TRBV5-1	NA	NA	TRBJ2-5	CASSFGGRGETQYF	TGCGCCAGCAGCTTTGGGGGGCGGGGAGAGACCCAGTACTTC
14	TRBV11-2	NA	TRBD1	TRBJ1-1	CASSLVGQTTEAFF	TGTGCCAGCAGCTTAGTGGGACAGACCACTGAAGCTTTCTTT
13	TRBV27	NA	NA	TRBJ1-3	CASTKGKGNTIYF	TGTGCCAGCACCAAGGGGAAGGGAAACACCATATATTTT
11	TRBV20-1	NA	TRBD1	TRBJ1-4	CSGTGNEKLFF	TGCAGCGGGACAGGGAACGAAAAACTGTTTTTT
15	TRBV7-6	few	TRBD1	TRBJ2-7	CASSLTGTGALEQYF	TGTGCCAGCAGCTTAACCGGGACAGGGGCGCTCGAGCAGTACTTC
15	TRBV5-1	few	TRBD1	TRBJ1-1	CASSLDRGQFPEAFF	TGCGCCAGCAGCTTGGACAGGGGGCAGTTCCCTGAAGCTTTCTTT
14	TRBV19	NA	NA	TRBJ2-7	CASSMRAGAYEQYF	TGTGCCAGTAGCATGAGGGCAGGAGCCTACGAGCAGTACTTC
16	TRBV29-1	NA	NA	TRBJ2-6	CSVEADVDSGANVLTF	TGCAGCGTTGAAGCCGACGTGGACTCTGGGGCCAACGTCCTGACTTTC
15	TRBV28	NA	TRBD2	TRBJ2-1	CASRVAGGPYNEQFF	TGTGCCAGCAGGGTGGCGGGGGGGCCGTATAATGAGCAGTTCTTC
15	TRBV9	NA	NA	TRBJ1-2	CASSVSGLAGYGYTF	TGTGCCAGCAGCGTTTCTGGGCTGGCGGGGTATGGCTACACCTTC
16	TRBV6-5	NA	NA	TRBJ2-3	CASSYGSRQSTDTQYF	TGTGCCAGCAGTTACGGGTCTAGACAGAGCACAGATACGCAGTATTTT
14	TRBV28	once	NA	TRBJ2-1	CASSPAGFYNEQFF	TGTGCCAGCTCCCCGGCGGGGTTTTACAATGAGCAGTTCTTC
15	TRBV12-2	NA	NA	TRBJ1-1	CASRLDGTENTEAFF	TGTGCAAGTCGCTTAGACGGGACGGAGAACACTGAAGCTTTCTTT
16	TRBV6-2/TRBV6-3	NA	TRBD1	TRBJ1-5	CASSPRINRGFSPQHF	TGTGCCAGCAGCCCCCGCATTAACAGGGGGTTCAGCCCCCAGCATTTT
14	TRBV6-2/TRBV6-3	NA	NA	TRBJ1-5	CASSYTSSNQPQHF	TGTGCCAGCAGTTACACGTCTAGCAATCAGCCCCAGCATTTT
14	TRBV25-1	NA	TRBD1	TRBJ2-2	CASSEQGATGELFF	TGTGCCAGCAGTGAACAGGGGGCTACCGGGGAGCTGTTTTTT
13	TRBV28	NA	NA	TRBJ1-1	CASRLGGNTEAFF	TGTGCCAGCAGACTGGGGGGTAACACTGAAGCTTTCTTT
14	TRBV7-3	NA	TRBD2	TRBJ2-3	CASSPRTGGDTQYF	TGTGCCAGCAGCCCCAGGACGGGGGGAGATACGCAGTATTTT
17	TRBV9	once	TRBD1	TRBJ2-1	CASSVLQGQGPYNEQFF	TGTGCCAGCAGCGTCCTCCAGGGACAGGGCCCTTACAATGAGCAGTTCTTC
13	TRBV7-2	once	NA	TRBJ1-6	CASSFTDNSPLHF	TGTGCCAGCAGCTTCACGGATAATTCACCCCTCCACTTT
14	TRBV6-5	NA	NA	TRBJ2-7	CARSGRGWSYEQYF	TGTGCCAGATCAGGGCGGGGATGGTCCTACGAGCAGTACTTC
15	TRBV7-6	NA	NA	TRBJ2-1	CASSPQPQIGNEQFF	TGTGCCAGCAGCCCTCAACCCCAAATCGGCAATGAGCAGTTCTTC
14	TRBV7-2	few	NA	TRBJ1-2	CASSLTPGDYGYTF	TGTGCCAGCAGCTTAACCCCGGGGGACTATGGCTACACCTTC
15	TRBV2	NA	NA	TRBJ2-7	CASSPQTGGAPRQYF	TGTGCCAGCAGTCCACAAACAGGGGGGGCACCCCGGCAGTACTTC
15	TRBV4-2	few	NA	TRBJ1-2	CASSQEARVNYGYTF	TGTGCCAGCAGCCAAGAAGCCAGGGTGAACTATGGCTACACCTTC
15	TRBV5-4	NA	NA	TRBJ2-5	CASSPSLGGQETQYF	TGTGCCAGCAGCCCTAGTCTAGGGGGGCAAGAGACCCAGTACTTC
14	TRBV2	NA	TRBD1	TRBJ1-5	CASDRGQKGQPQHF	TGTGCCAGCGATCGGGGACAGAAGGGTCAGCCCCAGCATTTT
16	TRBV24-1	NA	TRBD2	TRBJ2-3	CATSDSSGTSTDTQYF	TGTGCCACCAGTGATTCCAGCGGGACTAGCACAGATACGCAGTATTTT
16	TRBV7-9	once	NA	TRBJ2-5	CASSRRGTGEAETQYF	TGTGCCAGCAGCAGGCGTGGCACAGGGGAGGCAGAGACCCAGTACTTC
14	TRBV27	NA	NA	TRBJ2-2	CASSRSIWGGELFF	TGTGCCAGCAGTCGTAGTATTTGGGGCGGGGAGCTGTTTTTT
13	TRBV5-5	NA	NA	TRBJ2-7	CASSNRGSYEQYF	TGTGCCAGCAGCAACCGGGGTTCCTACGAGCAGTACTTC
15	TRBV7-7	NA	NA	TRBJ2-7	CASSPHLGLEYEQYF	TGTGCTAGCAGCCCCCATTTGGGGCTTGAGTACGAGCAGTACTTC